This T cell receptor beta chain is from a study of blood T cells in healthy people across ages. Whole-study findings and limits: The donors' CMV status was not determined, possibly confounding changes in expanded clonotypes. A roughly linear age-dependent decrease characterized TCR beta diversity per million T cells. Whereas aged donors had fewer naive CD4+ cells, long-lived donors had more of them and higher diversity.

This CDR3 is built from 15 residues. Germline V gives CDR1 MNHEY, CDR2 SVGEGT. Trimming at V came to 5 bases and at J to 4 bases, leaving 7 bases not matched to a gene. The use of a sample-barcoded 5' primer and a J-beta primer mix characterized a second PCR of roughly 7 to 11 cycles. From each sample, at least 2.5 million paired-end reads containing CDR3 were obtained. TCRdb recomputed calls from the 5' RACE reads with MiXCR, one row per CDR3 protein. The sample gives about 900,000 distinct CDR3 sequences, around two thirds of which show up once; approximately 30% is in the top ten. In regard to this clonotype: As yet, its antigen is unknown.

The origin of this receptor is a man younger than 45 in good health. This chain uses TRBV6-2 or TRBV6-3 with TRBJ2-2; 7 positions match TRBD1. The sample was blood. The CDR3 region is CASSPGQRGTGELFF. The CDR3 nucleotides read TGTGCCAGCAGTCCGGGACAGAGGGGCACCGGGGAGCTGTTTTTT.